The clone carrying this T cell receptor beta chain has ten or more counts. The time point here: before trial treatment. Low-dose radiotherapy and low-dose cyclophosphamide, together with aspirin, ipilimumab and nivolumab, were given to donors. This sample is part of a study of low-dose radiotherapy and immunotherapy resistance in tumors. Overall study context: Every two weeks patients got nivolumab 240 mg flat dose, plus ipilimumab 1 mg/kg every six weeks, intravenously.

The germline gives CDR1 SGDLS, CDR2 YYNGEE. The V gene end was trimmed by 2 bases and the J gene end by 3 bases; junction bases not matched to a gene: 10. The CDR3 covers 16 residues. cDNA synthesis used a TRAV/TRBV-specific primer set for both chains. TCRs were amplified for roughly 20 PCR cycles with a constant-region primer and V-primer adapter. TCRdb analysed the reads with MiXCR anew, one entry per CDR3 protein. This sample has more than 85,000 distinct CDR3 sequences, with just under 9.5% found just once. This receptor was taken from a male donor with prostate cancer. The material was PBMCs, obtained before treatment. The chain uses TRBV9 and TRBJ1-1; TRBD1 aligns across 7 bases. The CDR3: CASSVLSGGLYTEAFF. Written as DNA, the CDR3 is TGTGCCAGCAGCGTGTTATCAGGGGGATTGTACACTGAAGCTTTCTTT.